This T cell receptor beta chain was documented in a study of T-cell memory formation after mild COVID-19. Study-level background: TCR clusters showed largely donor specificity.

The length of the CDR3 is 12 residues. Trimming removed 5 bases at V and 12 bases at J, with 17 bases between. General observations from the study: Clones which contracted sat mainly in CM and EM if CD4+, and in EMRA if CD8+. Whether day 37 second-wave clones are SARS-CoV-2-specific was not confirmed.

Of note for this clonotype: Its antigen is undetermined.

TCRdb re-analysed the 5' RACE reads in MiXCR, keeping a single row per CDR3 protein. The sample lists under 550,000 distinct CDR3 sequences; about 20% were seen once. This chain joins TRBV12-3 or TRBV12-4 and TRBJ2-7; a weak D match, TRBD2 (5 bases). Sequencing was performed on PBMCs or a T cell subset sorted from them (not recorded which). This TCR came from an adult woman who had mild COVID-19 (a few samples of this study predate the infection). Cell type and time point are not known. CDR3: CASSAPREEMYF. The CDR3 DNA sequence: TGTGCCAGCAGTGCCCCCCGGGAAGAGATGTACTTC.